The sequence of this T cell receptor beta chain was determined in a study of T cells in Graves' hyperthyroidism and ophthalmopathy. Study observations and caveats: Using 13 V-J features, a model discriminated ophthalmopathy from stable hyperthyroidism.

Amplification yielded TCR beta CDR3 regions, with RNA transcripts as the source. When the TCR CDR3 underwent first-round RT-PCR, the HTBI primer set was used. A single record per CDR3 protein comes from TCRdb applying MiXCR to the multiplex PCR reads. The profile covers about 840,000 distinct CDR3 sequences, with around 38% appearing a single time and 7.5% to 9.5% taken by the ten largest. Note on this clonotype: The antigen is undetermined.

Per germline, CDR1 MNHEY and CDR2 SVGAGI. CDR3 size: 14 residues. After removal of 6 bases from V and 7 bases from J, the junction contained 6 bases not matched to a gene. Stable disease denoted Graves' hyperthyroidism without ophthalmopathy progression within 18 months. Patients were aged 18 to 65, had disease duration under 2 months, and had newly diagnosed hyperthyroidism. The study left out patients who had uncontrolled infection, other autoimmune disease, pregnancy or lactation. This chain links TRBV6-5 with TRBJ2-2; 9 bases align to TRBD1. The sequenced material came from blood. The sequence came from a man aged 18 to 29 with Graves' hyperthyroidism. The CDR3 coding sequence is TGTGCCAGCAGGCAGGGACAGGGCATCGGGGAGCTGTTTTTT. Translating gives CASRQGQGIGELFF.